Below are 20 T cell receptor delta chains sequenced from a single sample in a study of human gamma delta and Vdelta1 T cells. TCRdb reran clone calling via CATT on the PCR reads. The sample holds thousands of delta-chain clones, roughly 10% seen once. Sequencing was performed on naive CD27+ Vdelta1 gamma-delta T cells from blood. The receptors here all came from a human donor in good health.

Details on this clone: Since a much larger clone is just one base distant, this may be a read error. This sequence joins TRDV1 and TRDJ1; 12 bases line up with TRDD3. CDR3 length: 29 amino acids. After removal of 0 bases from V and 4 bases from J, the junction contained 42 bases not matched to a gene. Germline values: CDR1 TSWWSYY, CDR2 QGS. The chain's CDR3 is CALGELGLDKRFPIPRTGGYLENSDKLIF. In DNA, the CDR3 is TGTGCTCTTGGGGAACTAGGGCTGGATAAACGTTTTCCTATCCCCCGTACTGGGGGATACCTCGAAAATAGCGATAAACTCATCTTT.

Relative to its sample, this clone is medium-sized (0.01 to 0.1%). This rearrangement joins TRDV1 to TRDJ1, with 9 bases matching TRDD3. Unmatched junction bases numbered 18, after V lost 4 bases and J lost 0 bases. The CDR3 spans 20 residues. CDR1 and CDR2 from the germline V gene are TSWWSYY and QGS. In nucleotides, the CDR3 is TGTGCTCTTGGGGGAGGCCTTGGGAATGGTAGGGGATACGACACCGATAAACTCATCTTT. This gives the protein CALGGGLGNGRGYDTDKLIF.

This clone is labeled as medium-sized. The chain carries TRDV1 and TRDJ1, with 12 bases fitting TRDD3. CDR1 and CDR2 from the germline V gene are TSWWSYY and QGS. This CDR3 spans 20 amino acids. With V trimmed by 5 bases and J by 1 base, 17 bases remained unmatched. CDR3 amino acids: CALGKPGGYAYPLSTDKLIF. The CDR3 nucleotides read TGTGCTCTTGGGAAGCCTGGGGGATACGCTTATCCACTGAGCACCGATAAACTCATCTTT.

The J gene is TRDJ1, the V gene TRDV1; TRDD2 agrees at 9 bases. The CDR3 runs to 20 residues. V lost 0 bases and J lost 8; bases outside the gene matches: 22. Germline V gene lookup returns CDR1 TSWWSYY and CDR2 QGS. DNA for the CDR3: TGTGCTCTTGGGGAACTGCTCCGCCTTCCTACGAGGCGACCGACTTCAAAACTCATCTTT. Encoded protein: CALGELLRLPTRRPTSKLIF.

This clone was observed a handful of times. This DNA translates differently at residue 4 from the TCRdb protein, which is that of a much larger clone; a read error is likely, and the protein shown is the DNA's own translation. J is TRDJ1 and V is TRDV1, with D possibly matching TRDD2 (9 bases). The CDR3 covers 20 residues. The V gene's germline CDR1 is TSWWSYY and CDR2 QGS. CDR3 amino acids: CALWERFPSYVGGYTDKLIF. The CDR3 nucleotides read TGTGCTCTTTGGGAACGGTTCCCTTCCTACGTAGGGGGATATACCGATAAACTCATCTTT.

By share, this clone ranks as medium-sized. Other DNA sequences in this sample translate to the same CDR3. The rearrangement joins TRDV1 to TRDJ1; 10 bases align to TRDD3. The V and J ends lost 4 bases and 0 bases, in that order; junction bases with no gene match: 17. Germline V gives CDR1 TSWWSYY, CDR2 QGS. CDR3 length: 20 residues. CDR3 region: CALGAAFPKGGYAYTDKLIF. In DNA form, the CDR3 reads TGTGCTCTTGGGGCCGCTTTTCCTAAGGGGGGATACGCGTACACCGATAAACTCATCTTT.

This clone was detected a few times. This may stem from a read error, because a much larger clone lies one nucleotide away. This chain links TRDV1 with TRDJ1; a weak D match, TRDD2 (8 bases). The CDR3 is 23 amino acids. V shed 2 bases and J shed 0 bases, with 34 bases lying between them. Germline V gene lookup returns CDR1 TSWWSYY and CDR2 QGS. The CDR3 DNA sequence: TGTGCTCTTGGGGAAAACGAGGCTTCCTACGTGAGGGGGATTGTTCTGTACACCGATAAACTCATCTTT. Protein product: CALGENEASYVRGIVLYTDKLIF.

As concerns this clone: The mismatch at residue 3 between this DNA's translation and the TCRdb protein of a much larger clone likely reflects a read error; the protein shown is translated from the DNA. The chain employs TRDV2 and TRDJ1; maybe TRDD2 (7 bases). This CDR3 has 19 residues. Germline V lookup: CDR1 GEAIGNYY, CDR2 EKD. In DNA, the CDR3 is TGTGCCCGTGACACTGTCCTTCCTCACGGGGGGACCCTCACCGATAAACTCATCTTT. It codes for CARDTVLPHGGTLTDKLIF.

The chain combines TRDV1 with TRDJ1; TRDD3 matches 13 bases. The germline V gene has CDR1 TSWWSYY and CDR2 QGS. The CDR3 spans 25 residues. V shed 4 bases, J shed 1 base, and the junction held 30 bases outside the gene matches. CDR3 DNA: TGTGCTCTTGGGGCCGTTGAGGGCCCCGCGTACTGGGGGATACGCCTGTTGATCGCCACCGATAAACTCATCTTT. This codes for CALGAVEGPAYWGIRLLIATDKLIF.

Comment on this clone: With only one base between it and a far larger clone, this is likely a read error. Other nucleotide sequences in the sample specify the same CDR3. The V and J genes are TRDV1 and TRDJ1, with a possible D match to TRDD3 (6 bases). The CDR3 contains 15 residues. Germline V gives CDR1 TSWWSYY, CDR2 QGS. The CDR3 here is CALGGRGRAYDKLIF. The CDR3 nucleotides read TGCGCTCTTGGGGGGCGCGGGCGGGCTTACGATAAACTCATCTTT.

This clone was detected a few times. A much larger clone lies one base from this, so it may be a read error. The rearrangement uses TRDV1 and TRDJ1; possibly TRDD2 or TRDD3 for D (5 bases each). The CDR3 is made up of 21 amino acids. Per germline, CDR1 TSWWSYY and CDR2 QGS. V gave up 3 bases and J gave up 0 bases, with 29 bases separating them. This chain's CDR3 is CALGDSLPSLGGPGYTDKLIF. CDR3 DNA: TGTGCTCTTGGGGACTCCCTCCCTTCTCTCGGCGGCCCTGGGTACACCGATAAACTCATCTTT.

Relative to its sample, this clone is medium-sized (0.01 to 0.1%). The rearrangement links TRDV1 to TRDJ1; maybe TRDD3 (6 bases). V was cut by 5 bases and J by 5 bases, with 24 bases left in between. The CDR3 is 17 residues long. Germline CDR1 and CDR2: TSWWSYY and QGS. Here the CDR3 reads CALGSKPRRPGIDKLIF. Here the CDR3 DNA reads TGTGCTCTTGGGAGTAAGCCACGCCGACCTGGGATAGATAAACTCATCTTT.

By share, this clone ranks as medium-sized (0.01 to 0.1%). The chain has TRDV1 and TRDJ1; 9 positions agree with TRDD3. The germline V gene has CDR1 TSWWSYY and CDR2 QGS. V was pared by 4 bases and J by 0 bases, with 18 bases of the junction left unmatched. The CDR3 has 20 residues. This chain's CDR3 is CALGGYLSRGYGRYTDKLIF. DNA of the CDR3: TGTGCTCTTGGGGGATACTTATCTCGGGGATACGGCAGGTACACCGATAAACTCATCTTT.

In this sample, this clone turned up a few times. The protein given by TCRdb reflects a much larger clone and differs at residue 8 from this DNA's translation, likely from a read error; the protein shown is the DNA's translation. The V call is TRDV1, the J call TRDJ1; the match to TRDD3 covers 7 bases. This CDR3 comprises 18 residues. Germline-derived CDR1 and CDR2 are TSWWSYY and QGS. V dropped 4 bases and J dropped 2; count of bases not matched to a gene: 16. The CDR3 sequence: CALGVRFGGIDRTDKLIF. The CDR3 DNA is TGTGCTCTTGGGGTCCGGTTTGGGGGGATCGATCGAACCGATAAACTCATCTTT.

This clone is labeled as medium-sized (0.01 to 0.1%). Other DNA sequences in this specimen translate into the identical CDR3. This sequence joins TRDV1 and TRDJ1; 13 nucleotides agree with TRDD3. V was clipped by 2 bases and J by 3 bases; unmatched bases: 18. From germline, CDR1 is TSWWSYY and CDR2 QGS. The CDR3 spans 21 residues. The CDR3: CALGEWSSLSTGGYASDKLIF. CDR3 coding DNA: TGTGCTCTTGGGGAATGGAGTTCTCTTAGTACTGGGGGATACGCGTCCGATAAACTCATCTTT.

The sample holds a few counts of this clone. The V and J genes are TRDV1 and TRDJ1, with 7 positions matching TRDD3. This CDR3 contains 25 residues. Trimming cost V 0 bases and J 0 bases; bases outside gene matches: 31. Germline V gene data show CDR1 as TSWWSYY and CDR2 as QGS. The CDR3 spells CALGELGKFPNTKHLGYAYTDKLIF. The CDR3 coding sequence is TGTGCTCTTGGGGAACTAGGGAAATTCCCTAATACAAAACATCTTGGATACGCGTACACCGATAAACTCATCTTT.

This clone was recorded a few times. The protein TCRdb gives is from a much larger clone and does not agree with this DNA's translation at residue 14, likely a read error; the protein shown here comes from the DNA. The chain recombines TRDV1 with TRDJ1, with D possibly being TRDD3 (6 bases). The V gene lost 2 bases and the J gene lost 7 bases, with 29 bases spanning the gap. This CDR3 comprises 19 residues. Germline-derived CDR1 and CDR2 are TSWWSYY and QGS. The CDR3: CALGEDYSTYRGTQVKLIF. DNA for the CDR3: TGTGCTCTTGGGGAAGACTACTCCACCTACCGGGGGACACAGGTTAAACTCATCTTT.

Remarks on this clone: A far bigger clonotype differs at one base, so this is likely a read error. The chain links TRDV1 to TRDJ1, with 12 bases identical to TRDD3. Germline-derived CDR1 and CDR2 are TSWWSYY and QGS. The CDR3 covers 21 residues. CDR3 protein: CALGKLPFRRTGGYRTDKLIF. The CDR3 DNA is TGTGCTCTTGGGAAACTTCCCTTCCGTCGTACTGGGGGATACCGAACCGATAAACTCATCTTT.

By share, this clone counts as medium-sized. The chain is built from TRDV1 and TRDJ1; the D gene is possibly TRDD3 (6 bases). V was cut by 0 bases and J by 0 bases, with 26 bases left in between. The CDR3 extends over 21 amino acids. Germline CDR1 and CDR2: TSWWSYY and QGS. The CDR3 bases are TGTGCTCTTGGGGAACTCCTCCCATCTACGGGGTGGGGGTTGTACACCGATAAACTCATCTTT. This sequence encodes CALGELLPSTGWGLYTDKLIF.

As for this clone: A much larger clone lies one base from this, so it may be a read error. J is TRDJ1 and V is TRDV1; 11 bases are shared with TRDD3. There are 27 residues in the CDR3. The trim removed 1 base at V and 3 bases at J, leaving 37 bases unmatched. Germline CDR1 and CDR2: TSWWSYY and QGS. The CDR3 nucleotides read TGTGCTCTTGGGGAACCCAAGTTCCCACCACTCATGGGGGATACGCAGAGATCCAGGCGCTTCTCCGATAAACTCATCTTT. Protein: CALGEPKFPPLMGDTQRSRRFSDKLIF.